These 30 T cell receptor beta chains came from one sample sequenced in a study of T cells in Graves' hyperthyroidism and ophthalmopathy. RNA transcripts served as the template for amplifying TCR beta CDR3 regions. HTBI primers were the set used in a first-round RT-PCR of the TCR CDR3. Each CDR3 protein is one row after TCRdb ran MiXCR on the multiplex PCR reads. The repertoire has a few hundred thousand distinct CDR3 sequences, 15% to 20% of them found once; the top ten carry approximately 60%. The sequencing input was blood. The receptors here all came from a woman in her sixties with Graves' ophthalmopathy.

This clonotype was seen repeatedly, ten times or more. V is TRBV27 and J is TRBJ1-4; TRBD1 agrees at 9 bases. The J segment lost 10 bases and the V segment lost 2 bases, leaving 5 bases of the junction unmatched. Looked up from germline, CDR1 is MNHEY and CDR2 is SMNVEV (reference sequence). The CDR3 totals 14 residues. CDR3 residues: CASSLTRQGGKLFF. For the CDR3, the DNA is TGTGCCAGCAGTTTAACCCGACAGGGGGGAAAACTGTTTTTT.

The chain links TRBV13 to TRBJ1-4; tentatively, D is TRBD1 (5 bases). In germline, CDR1 is PRHDT, CDR2 FYEKMQ (reference sequence). This CDR3 contains 15 residues. The V gene lost 5 bases and the J gene lost 5 bases, with 15 bases spanning the gap. The CDR3 sequence: CASSPLGQKNEKLFF. Written as DNA, the CDR3 is TGTGCCAGCAGCCCCTTGGGGCAGAAGAATGAAAAACTGTTTTTT.

The chain is built from TRBV5-6 and TRBJ2-7; D is possibly TRBD1 or TRBD2 (5 bases each). V lost 2 bases and J lost 0, with 21 bases in between. The germline CDR1 and CDR2 sequences are SGHDT and YYEEEE. The CDR3 runs 18 residues. This chain's CDR3 is CASSFGGSALISSYEQYF. The CDR3 region has the DNA TGTGCCAGCAGCTTTGGGGGTAGCGCCTTAATAAGCTCCTACGAGCAGTACTTC.

The chain links TRBV7-2 to TRBJ2-7, with 13 bases fitting TRBD2. The CDR3 covers 17 residues. From germline, CDR1 is SGHTA and CDR2 FQGNSA. The V gene end was trimmed by 5 bases and the J gene end by 3 bases; junction bases not matched to a gene: 10. The CDR3 DNA reads as TGTGCCAGCAGCCTACTCCCGGGACTAGCGGGAATCTACGAGCAGTACTTC. Its protein is CASSLLPGLAGIYEQYF.

This clonotype was seen repeatedly, ten times or more. The chain is built from TRBV20-1 and TRBJ2-7; 9 nucleotides agree with TRBD2. V lost 2 bases and J lost 0; bases outside the gene matches: 2. In germline, CDR1 is DFQATT, CDR2 SNEGSKA (reference sequence). The CDR3 runs to 14 residues. CDR3 sequence reads: CSARPSGTSYEQYF. In nucleotides, the CDR3 is TGCAGTGCTAGACCTAGCGGGACCTCCTACGAGCAGTACTTC.

This clonotype has ten or more counts. The V gene is TRBV3-2, the J gene TRBJ2-1; the D call TRBD2 from the table was never checked on the DNA. TRBV3-2 is classified as a pseudogene. This CDR3 is built from 17 residues. CDR3 region: CASSPQGRLAGYNEQFF. CDR3 coding DNA: TGTGCCAGCAGCCCACAAGGCCGACTAGCGGGCTACAATGAGCAGTTCTTC.

This clonotype was counted ten times or more. This chain links TRBV12-3 or TRBV12-4 with TRBJ2-7; TRBD1 agrees at 7 bases. Trimming removed 8 bases from V and 4 bases from J; junction bases left unmatched: 11. CDR3 length: 14 amino acids. CDR3 coding DNA: TGTGCCAGCGGGTCGTGGGACAGAAGGTACGAGCAGTACTTC. It encodes CASGSWDRRYEQYF.

This clonotype came up many times. This sequence joins TRBV20-1 and TRBJ2-7; 7 nucleotides match TRBD1. The germline CDR1 and CDR2 sequences are DFQATT and SNEGSKA (reference sequence). The CDR3 sequence is 14 residues long. Unmatched junction bases numbered 6, after V lost 2 bases and J lost 2 bases. CDR3 sequence (DNA): TGCAGTGCTAGACCGGGACAGCATACCTACGAGCAGTACTTC. Residues: CSARPGQHTYEQYF.

This clonotype was counted ten times or more. V usage is TRBV24-1 and J usage is TRBJ1-1; maybe TRBD1 (6 bases). The CDR3 covers 15 residues. V lost 5 bases and J 1 base, leaving 13 bases between the germline ends. CDR1 and CDR2 from the germline V gene are KGHDR and SFDVKD. The CDR3 nucleotides read TGTGCCACCAGTGCCCAATCGACAGGGAACACTGAAGCTTTCTTT. This gives the protein CATSAQSTGNTEAFF.

To note about this clonotype: Without the conserved terminal phenylalanine or tryptophan, this CDR3 likely stems from a read error. The V call is TRBV12-3 or TRBV12-4, the J call TRBJ1-6; no definite D call. V gave up 4 bases and J gave up 10 bases, with 8 bases separating them. The CDR3 extends over 12 amino acids. CDR3 sequence reads: CASSYVRSPLHL. CDR3 coding DNA: TGTGCCAGCAGTTATGTACGCTCACCCCTCCACCTT.

The chain uses TRBV29-1 and TRBJ2-2; 15 bases are a match to TRBD2. CDR3 length: 18 residues. The germline V gene encodes CDR1 SQVTM and CDR2 ANQGSEA. V shed 5 bases and J 2 bases; nucleotides not matched to a gene: 9. The CDR3 loop is CSVKPGTSGGLNTGELFF. In DNA form, the CDR3 reads TGCAGCGTTAAGCCCGGGACTAGCGGGGGGCTAAACACCGGGGAGCTGTTTTTT.

There are many counts of this clonotype. V usage is TRBV6-6 and J usage is TRBJ1-5; the D is unclear. Trimming stripped 0 bases from V and 9 bases from J, with 9 bases between. This CDR3 has 13 residues. Looked up from germline, CDR1 is MNHNY and CDR2 is SVGAGI (reference sequence). CDR3 in amino acids: CASSYSVDGPQHF. The CDR3 DNA is TGTGCCAGCAGTTACTCGGTGGACGGGCCCCAGCATTTT.

This clonotype was recorded many times. The chain has TRBV7-2 and TRBJ2-7; D ambiguous. Germline CDR1 and CDR2: SGHTA and FQGNSA. V lost 2 bases to trimming and J lost 4 bases, with 18 bases between them. The CDR3 sequence is 16 residues long. CDR3 coding DNA: TGTGCCAGCAGCTTAAGTCCAGAAGAATTAAGTTACGAGCAGTACTTC. Its translation: CASSLSPEELSYEQYF.

This chain connects TRBV20-1 to TRBJ1-6, with a tentative D call TRBD1 (5 bases). Germline CDR1 and CDR2: DFQATT and SNEGSKA (reference sequence). CDR3 size: 16 residues. Trimming stripped 0 bases from V and 7 bases from J, with 16 bases between. CDR3 nucleotide sequence: TGCAGTGCTAGAGATCGAAGGGCGGGGGGGAATTCACCCCTCCACTTT. Its protein product is CSARDRRAGGNSPLHF.

This clonotype was observed many times. The rearrangement links TRBV12-3 or TRBV12-4 to TRBJ2-3; 7 bases map to TRBD1. The CDR3 totals 15 residues. J gave up 0 bases and V 4 bases, and 4 bases lay outside the gene matches. The CDR3, as DNA: TGTGCCAGCAGTTCCAGGGACAGAAGCACAGATACGCAGTATTTT. Translated, it gives CASSSRDRSTDTQYF.

This clonotype appeared many times. J is TRBJ2-3 and V is TRBV28; D is undetermined. Trimming pared 8 bases from V and 2 bases from J, leaving 17 bases between. This CDR3 region has 15 residues. The V gene's germline CDR1 is MDHEN and CDR2 SYDVKM. CDR3 coding DNA: TGTGCCAGCCGTAACGTAGGGCTCCTCACAGATACGCAGTATTTT. This sequence encodes CASRNVGLLTDTQYF.

In its sample, this clonotype was seen a few times. V is TRBV3-1 and J is TRBJ2-2, with 8 bases fitting TRBD1. Per germline, CDR1 LGHDT and CDR2 YNNKEL (reference sequence). The ends lost 1 base at V and 6 bases at J; junction bases unmatched: 7. This CDR3 spans 16 amino acids. CDR3 region: CASSQVRTGRSGELFF. In DNA, the CDR3 is TGTGCCAGCAGCCAAGTACGGACAGGGAGGTCCGGGGAGCTGTTTTTT.

The chain is built from TRBV18 and TRBJ2-2, with a possible D match to TRBD1 (6 bases). The CDR3 has 15 residues. V dropped 5 bases and J dropped 6 bases, with 16 bases sitting between them. Germline CDR1 KGHSH, CDR2 LQKENI. CDR3 in DNA: TGTGCCAGCTCATCCGGACAGCTGGGGTCCGGGGAGCTGTTTTTT. This codes for CASSSGQLGSGELFF.

This chain connects TRBV20-1 to TRBJ1-2; no clear D. Trimming took off 4 bases at V and 4 bases at J, with 10 bases between the two ends. CDR1 and CDR2 (germline): DFQATT, SNEGSKA (reference sequence). The CDR3 is 12 amino acids. The CDR3 here is CSATGSLYGYTF. As DNA, the CDR3 is TGCAGTGCTACCGGGAGTCTCTATGGCTACACCTTC.

In its sample, this clonotype was seen many times. The chain has TRBV2 and TRBJ1-4, with D unresolved. The germline V gene encodes CDR1 SNHLY and CDR2 FYNNEI. The CDR3 has 11 amino acids. V lost 6 bases, J lost 7 bases, and 6 bases lay in between. For the CDR3, the DNA is TGTGCCAGCAGGGAGGCTGAAAAACTGTTTTTT. Its protein is CASREAEKLFF.

In its sample, this clonotype was seen many times. This sequence joins TRBV2 and TRBJ2-5; the match to TRBD1 covers 8 bases. Germline CDR1 reads SNHLY; CDR2 reads FYNNEI. This CDR3 comprises 15 residues. After removal of 6 bases from V and 5 bases from J, the junction contained 11 bases not matched to a gene. The CDR3 sequence: CASRAGGAGSETQYF. CDR3 sequence (DNA): TGTGCCAGCAGGGCAGGGGGCGCAGGGTCCGAGACCCAGTACTTC.

This clonotype occurred many times. In nucleotides, the CDR3 is TGTGCCAGCAGGATCTGGGACAGATACAATGAGCAGTTCTTC. Translation gives CASRIWDRYNEQFF. This rearrangement joins TRBV12-3 or TRBV12-4 to TRBJ2-1, with TRBD1 matching 7 bases. V gave up 6 bases and J gave up 4 bases; unmatched junction bases: 6. This CDR3 comprises 14 residues.

In its sample, this clonotype was seen a few times. A much more abundant neighbour one base away suggests this may be a read error. The rearrangement uses TRBV20-1 and TRBJ2-3; perhaps TRBD1 as D (6 bases). Germline CDR1 reads DFQATT; CDR2 reads SNEGSKA (reference sequence). The CDR3 spans 13 residues. Trimming left V 3 bases short and J 2 bases short, with 9 bases between. CDR3 loop: CSASYRATDTQYF. In DNA form, the CDR3 reads TGCAGTGCTAGTTACAGGGCCACAGATACGCAGTATTTT.

The CDR3 loop is CASSVGQGWNQPQHF. The CDR3 DNA is TGTGCCAGCAGCGTAGGGCAGGGTTGGAATCAGCCCCAGCATTTT. V and J are TRBV9 and TRBJ1-5, with D possibly TRBD1 on 5 matching bases. Germline V gene data show CDR1 as SGDLS and CDR2 as YYNGEE. V shed 0 bases and J shed 4 bases, with 11 bases lying between them. The CDR3 is made up of 15 amino acids.

This clonotype was counted many times. This chain links TRBV3-1 with TRBJ2-5; 7 positions match TRBD2. The CDR3 runs 16 residues. Germline CDR1 and CDR2: LGHDT and YNNKEL (reference sequence). V shed 3 bases, J shed 3 bases, and the junction held 10 bases outside the gene matches. CDR3 sequence reads: CASSQGLVSGEETQYF. CDR3 nucleotide sequence: TGTGCCAGCAGCCAGGGCTTAGTGAGCGGGGAAGAGACCCAGTACTTC.

This chain uses TRBV2 with TRBJ2-1; 8 nucleotides agree with TRBD2. The CDR3 runs 14 residues. The V gene end was trimmed by 4 bases and the J gene end by 9 bases; junction bases not matched to a gene: 8. The germline CDR1 and CDR2 sequences are SNHLY and FYNNEI. Here the CDR3 DNA reads TGTGCCAGCAGTGCCCCCAGCGGGGGAGGTGAGCAGTTCTTC. Its translation is CASSAPSGGGEQFF.

This rearrangement joins TRBV2 to TRBJ2-2, with D perhaps matching TRBD1 or TRBD2 (5 bases each). CDR1 is SNHLY and CDR2 is FYNNEI in the germline V gene. V lost 9 bases and J 7 bases, leaving 18 bases between the germline ends. This CDR3 region has 14 residues. CDR3 nucleotides: TGTGCCAGTACCGGGACGGGATCGGGCGGGGAGCTGTTTTTT. Protein product: CASTGTGSGGELFF.

To note about this clonotype: A single base separates this from a much larger clone, so it may be a read error. The V call is TRBV7-2, the J call TRBJ1-2; D might be TRBD1 (6 bases). Germline V CDR1 and CDR2: SGHTA, FQGNSA. Trimming removed 5 bases at V and 4 bases at J, with 14 bases between. This CDR3 has 14 residues. In DNA form, the CDR3 reads TGTGCCAGCAGCCCCCAACAGGGACCCTATGGCTACACCTTC. The encoded protein is CASSPQQGPYGYTF.

The V and J genes are TRBV2 and TRBJ1-6; D call uncertain. This CDR3 is built from 13 residues. Germline loops: CDR1 SNHLY, CDR2 FYNNEI. V lost 2 bases and J 6 bases, leaving 5 bases between the germline ends. CDR3 in amino acids: CASSEYFNSPLHF. The DNA for the CDR3 is TGTGCCAGCAGTGAATATTTTAATTCACCCCTCCACTTT.

The chain carries TRBV28 and TRBJ1-2; TRBD1 matches at 10 bases. This CDR3 is built from 14 residues. The germline V gene has CDR1 MDHEN and CDR2 SYDVKM. V lost 6 bases, J lost 4 bases, and 5 bases stayed unmatched. The CDR3 sequence: CASRGTGVVYGYTF. CDR3 bases: TGTGCCAGCAGAGGGACAGGGGTTGTCTATGGCTACACCTTC.